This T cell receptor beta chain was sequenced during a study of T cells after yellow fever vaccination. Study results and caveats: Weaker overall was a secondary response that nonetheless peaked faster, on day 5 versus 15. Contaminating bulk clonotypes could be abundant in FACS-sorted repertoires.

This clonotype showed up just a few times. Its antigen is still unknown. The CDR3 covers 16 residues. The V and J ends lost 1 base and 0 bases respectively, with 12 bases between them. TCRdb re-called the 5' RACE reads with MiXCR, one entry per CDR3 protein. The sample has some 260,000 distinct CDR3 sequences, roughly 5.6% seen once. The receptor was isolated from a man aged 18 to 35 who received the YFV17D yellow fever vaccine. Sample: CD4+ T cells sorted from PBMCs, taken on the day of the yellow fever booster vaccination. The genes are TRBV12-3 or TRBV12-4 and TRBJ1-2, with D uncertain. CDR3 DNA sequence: TGTGCCAGCAGTTTAGGGAAACAGCGATCTAACTATGGCTACACCTTC. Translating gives CASSLGKQRSNYGYTF.